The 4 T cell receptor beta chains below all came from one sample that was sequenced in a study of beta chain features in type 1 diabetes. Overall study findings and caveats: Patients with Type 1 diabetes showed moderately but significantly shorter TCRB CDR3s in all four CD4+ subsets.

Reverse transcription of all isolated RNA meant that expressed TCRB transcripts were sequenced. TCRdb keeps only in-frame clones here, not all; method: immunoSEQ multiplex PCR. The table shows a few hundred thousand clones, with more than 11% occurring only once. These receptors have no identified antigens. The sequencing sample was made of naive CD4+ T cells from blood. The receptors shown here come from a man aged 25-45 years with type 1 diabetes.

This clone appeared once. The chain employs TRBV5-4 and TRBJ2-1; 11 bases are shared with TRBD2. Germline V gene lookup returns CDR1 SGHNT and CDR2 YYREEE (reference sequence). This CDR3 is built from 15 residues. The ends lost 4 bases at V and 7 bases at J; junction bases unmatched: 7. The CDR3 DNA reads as TGTGCCAGCAGCGAGAGTAGCGGGAGGGGGAATGAGCAGTTCTTC. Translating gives CASSESSGRGNEQFF.

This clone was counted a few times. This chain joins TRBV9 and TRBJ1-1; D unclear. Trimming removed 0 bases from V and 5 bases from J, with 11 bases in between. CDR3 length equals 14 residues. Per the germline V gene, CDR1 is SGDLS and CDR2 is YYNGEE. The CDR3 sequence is CASSVGGGTTEAFF. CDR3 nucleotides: TGTGCCAGCAGCGTAGGAGGCGGTACAACTGAAGCTTTCTTT.

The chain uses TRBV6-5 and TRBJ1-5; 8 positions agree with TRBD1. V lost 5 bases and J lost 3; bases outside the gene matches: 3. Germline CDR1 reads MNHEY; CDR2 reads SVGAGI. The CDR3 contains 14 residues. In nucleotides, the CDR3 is TGTGCCAGCAGTGGACAGGGAGACAATCAGCCCCAGCATTTT. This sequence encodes CASSGQGDNQPQHF.

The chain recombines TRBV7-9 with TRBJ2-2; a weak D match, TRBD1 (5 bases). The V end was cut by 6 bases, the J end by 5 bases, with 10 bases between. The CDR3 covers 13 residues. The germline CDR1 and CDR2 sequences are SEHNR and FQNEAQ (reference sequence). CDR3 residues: CASSSRATGELFF. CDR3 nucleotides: TGTGCCAGCAGTAGCAGGGCGACCGGGGAGCTGTTTTTT.